One TCR beta chain is described in this entry. This CDR3 region has 15 residues. Trimming cost V 6 bases and J 8 bases, with 17 bases left between them. Germline V gene sequence: CDR1 MRHNA, CDR2 SNTAGT. This sample was included in a study of blood T cell repertoires in COVID-19. The method was immunoSEQ multiplex PCR; TCRdb's version includes in-frame clones alone and lacks a portion of them. The table lists more than 250,000 clones, roughly 86% of them singletons, with 3.6% in the top ten. Input material: peripheral blood. The rearrangement joins TRBV6-4 to TRBJ1-6; D unresolved. This TCR came from a man aged 18 to 30 with active or convalescent COVID-19. CDR3 in DNA: TGTGCCAGCAGAGGCGACGGGTCCTCCTATTCACCCCTCCACTTT. Encoded protein: CASRGDGSSYSPLHF.